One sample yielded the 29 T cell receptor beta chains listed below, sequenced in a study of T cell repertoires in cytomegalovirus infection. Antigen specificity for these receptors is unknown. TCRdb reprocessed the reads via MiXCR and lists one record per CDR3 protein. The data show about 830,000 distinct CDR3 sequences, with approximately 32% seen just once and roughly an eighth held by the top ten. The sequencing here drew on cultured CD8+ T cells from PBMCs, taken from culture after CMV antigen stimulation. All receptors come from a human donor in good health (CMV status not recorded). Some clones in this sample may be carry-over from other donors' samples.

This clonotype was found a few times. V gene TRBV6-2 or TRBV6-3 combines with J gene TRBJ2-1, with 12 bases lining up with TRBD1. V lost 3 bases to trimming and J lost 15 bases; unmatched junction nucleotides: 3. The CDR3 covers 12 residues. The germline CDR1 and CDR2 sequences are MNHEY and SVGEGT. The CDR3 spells CASSYGTGGPFF. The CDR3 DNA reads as TGTGCCAGCAGTTATGGGACAGGGGGCCCGTTCTTC.

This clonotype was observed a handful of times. The CDR3 loop is CASSILSGGFYNEQFF. The CDR3 DNA sequence: TGTGCCAGCAGTATACTTTCAGGGGGTTTCTACAATGAGCAGTTCTTC. The J gene is TRBJ2-1, the V gene TRBV7-8; 7 bases line up with TRBD1. Losses at the gene ends were 6 bases for V and 3 bases for J; bases not matched to a gene: 11. Germline loops: CDR1 SGHVS, CDR2 FQNEAQ. The CDR3 is 16 residues long.

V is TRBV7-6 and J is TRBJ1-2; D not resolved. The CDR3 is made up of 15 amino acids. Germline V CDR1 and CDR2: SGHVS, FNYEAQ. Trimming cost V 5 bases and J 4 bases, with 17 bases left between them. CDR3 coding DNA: TGTGCCAGCAGCCCCGGAGCAGTGGGGATCTATGGCTACACCTTC. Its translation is CASSPGAVGIYGYTF.

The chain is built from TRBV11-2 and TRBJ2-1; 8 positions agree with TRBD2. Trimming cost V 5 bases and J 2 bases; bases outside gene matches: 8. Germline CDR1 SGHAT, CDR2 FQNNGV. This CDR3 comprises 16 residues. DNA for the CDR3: TGTGCCAGCAGCGCCCCGGGACTAGTTCCCTACAATGAGCAGTTCTTC. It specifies CASSAPGLVPYNEQFF. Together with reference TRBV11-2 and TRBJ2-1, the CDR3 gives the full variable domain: EAGVAQSPRYKIIEKRQSVAFWCNPISGHATLYWYQQILGQGPKLLIQFQNNGVVDDSQLPKDRFSAERLKGVDSTLKIQPAKLEDSAVYLCASSAPGLVPYNEQFFGPGTRLTVL.

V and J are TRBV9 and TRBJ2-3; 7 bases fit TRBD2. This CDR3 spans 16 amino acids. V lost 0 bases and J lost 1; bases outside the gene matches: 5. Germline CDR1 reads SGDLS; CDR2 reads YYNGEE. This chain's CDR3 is CASSVGGGYGTDTQYF. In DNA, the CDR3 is TGTGCCAGCAGCGTAGGGGGGGGATACGGCACAGATACGCAGTATTTT.

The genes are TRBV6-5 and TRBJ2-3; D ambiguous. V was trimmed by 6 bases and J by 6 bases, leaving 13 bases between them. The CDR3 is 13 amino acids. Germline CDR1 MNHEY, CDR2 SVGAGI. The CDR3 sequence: CASSLSRPDTQYF. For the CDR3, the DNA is TGTGCCAGCAGCCTATCCCGGCCGGATACGCAGTATTTT.

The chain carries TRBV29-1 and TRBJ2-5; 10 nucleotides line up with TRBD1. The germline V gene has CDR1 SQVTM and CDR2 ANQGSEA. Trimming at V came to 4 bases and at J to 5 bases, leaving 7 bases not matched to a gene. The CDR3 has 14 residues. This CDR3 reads CSVGGTGVWETQYF. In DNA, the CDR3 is TGCAGCGTTGGCGGGACAGGGGTTTGGGAGACCCAGTACTTC.

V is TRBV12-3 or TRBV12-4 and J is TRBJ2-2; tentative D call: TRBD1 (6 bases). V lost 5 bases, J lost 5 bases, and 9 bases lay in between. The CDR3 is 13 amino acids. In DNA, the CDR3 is TGTGCCAGCAGTCACCAGGGGACCGGGGAGCTGTTTTTT. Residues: CASSHQGTGELFF.

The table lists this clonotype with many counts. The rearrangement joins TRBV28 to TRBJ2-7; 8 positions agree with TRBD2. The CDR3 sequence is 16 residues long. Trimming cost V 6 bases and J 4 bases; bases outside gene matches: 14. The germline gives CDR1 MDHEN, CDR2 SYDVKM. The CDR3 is CASSPERGRRRYEQYV. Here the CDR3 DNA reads TGTGCCAGCAGCCCCGAGCGGGGGAGGAGAAGGTACGAGCAGTACGTC.

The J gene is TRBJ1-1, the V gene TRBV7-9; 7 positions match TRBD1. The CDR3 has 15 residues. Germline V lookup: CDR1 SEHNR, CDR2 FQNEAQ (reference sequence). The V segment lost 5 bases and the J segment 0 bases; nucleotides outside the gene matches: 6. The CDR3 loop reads CASSGPGQMNTEAFF. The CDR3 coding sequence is TGTGCCAGCAGCGGCCCGGGACAGATGAACACTGAAGCTTTCTTT.

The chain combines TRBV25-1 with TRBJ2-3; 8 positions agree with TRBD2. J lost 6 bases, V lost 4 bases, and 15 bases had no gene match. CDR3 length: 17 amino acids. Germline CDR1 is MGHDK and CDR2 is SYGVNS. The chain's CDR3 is CASSGTGGPRRSDTQYF. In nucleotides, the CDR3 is TGTGCCAGCAGTGGGACGGGGGGGCCAAGAAGGTCTGATACGCAGTATTTT.

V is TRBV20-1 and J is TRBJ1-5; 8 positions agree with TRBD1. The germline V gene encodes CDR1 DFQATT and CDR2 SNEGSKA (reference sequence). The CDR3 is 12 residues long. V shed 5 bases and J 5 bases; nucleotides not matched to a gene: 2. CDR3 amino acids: CSAEDRDQPQHF. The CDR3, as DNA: TGCAGTGCTGAGGACAGGGATCAGCCCCAGCATTTT.

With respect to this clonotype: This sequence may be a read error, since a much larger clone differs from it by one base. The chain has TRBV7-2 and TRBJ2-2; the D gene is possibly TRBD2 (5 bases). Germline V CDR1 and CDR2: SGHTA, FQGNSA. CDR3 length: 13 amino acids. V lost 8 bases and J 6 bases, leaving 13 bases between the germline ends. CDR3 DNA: TGTGCCAGCCTAGAGGGAAACGCCGGGGAGCTGTTTTTT. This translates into CASLEGNAGELFF.

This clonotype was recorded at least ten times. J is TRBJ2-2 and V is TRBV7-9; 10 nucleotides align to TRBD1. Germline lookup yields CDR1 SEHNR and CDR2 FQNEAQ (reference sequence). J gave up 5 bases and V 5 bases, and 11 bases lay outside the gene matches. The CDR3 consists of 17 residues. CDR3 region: CASSPLGQGISTGELFF. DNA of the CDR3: TGTGCCAGCAGCCCGCTGGGACAGGGGATTTCGACCGGGGAGCTGTTTTTT.

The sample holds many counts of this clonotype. The CDR3 reads CASSSKGGSTEAFF. The CDR3 region has the DNA TGTGCCAGCAGCTCAAAAGGGGGGAGCACTGAAGCTTTCTTT. The chain employs TRBV7-6 and TRBJ1-1; tentative D call: TRBD1 (6 bases). Germline assignment: CDR1 SGHVS and CDR2 FNYEAQ. The CDR3 runs 14 residues. Trimming removed 4 bases from V and 4 bases from J, with 13 bases in between.

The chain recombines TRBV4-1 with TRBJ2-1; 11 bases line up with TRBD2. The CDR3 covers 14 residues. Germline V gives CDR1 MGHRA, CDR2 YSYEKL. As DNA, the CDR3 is TGCGCAGTTAGCGGGGGGGCCTACGGAAATGAGCAGTTCTTC. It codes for CAVSGGAYGNEQFF.

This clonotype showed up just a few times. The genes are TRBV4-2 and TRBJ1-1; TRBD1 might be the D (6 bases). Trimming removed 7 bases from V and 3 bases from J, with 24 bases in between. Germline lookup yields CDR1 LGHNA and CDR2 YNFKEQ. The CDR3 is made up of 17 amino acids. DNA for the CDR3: TGTGCCAGCACCCAGTCGTTGAGCGACAGGTTAGACACTGAAGCTTTCTTT. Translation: CASTQSLSDRLDTEAFF.

In DNA form, the CDR3 reads TGTGCCAGTACCAATACCATTCGAGATTACAGGGGGATGAACACTGAAGCTTTCTTT. Translation: CASTNTIRDYRGMNTEAFF. The V gene is TRBV19, the J gene TRBJ1-1; 8 bases align to TRBD1. The junction had 19 bases not matched to a gene; V was cut back by 7 bases and J by 0 bases. Germline V gene sequence: CDR1 LNHDA, CDR2 SQIVND (reference sequence). The CDR3 has 19 residues.

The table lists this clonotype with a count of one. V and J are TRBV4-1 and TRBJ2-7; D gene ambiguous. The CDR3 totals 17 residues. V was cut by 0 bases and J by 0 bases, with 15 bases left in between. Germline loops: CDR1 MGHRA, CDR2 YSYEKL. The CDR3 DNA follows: TGCGCCAGCAGCCAAGATAACGGTGCGGCCGACTCCTACGAGCAGTACTTC. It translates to CASSQDNGAADSYEQYF.

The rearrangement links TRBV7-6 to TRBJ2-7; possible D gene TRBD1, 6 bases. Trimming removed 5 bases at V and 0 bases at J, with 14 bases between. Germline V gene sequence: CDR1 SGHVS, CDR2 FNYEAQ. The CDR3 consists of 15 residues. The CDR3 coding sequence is TGTGCCAGCAGCCACAGGGCCTCACCCTCCTACGAGCAGTACTTC. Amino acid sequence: CASSHRASPSYEQYF.

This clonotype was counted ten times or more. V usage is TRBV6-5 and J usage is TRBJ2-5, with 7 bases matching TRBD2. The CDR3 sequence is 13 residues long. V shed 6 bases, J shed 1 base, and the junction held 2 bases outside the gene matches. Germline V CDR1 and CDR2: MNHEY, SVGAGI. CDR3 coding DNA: TGTGCCAGCAGCGCTAGCGGCCAAGAGACCCAGTACTTC. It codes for CASSASGQETQYF.

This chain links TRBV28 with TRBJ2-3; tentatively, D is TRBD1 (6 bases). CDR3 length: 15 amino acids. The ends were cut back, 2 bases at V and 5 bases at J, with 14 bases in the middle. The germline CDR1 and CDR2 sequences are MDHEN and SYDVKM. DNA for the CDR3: TGTGCCAGCAGTTTAGAGTCAGGGGCCGGAGATACGCAGTATTTT. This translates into CASSLESGAGDTQYF.

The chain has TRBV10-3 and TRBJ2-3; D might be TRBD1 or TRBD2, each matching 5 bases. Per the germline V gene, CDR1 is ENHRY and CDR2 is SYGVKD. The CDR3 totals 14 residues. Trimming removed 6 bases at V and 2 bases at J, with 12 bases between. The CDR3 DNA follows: TGTGCCATCAGCCTCTCCGGGACCACAGATACGCAGTATTTT. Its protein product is CAISLSGTTDTQYF.

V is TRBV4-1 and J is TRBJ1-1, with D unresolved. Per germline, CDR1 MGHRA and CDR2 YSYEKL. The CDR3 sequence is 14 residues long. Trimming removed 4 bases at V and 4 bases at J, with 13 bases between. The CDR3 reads CASSRPAGSTEAFF. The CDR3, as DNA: TGCGCCAGCAGCCGGCCCGCAGGCAGCACTGAAGCTTTCTTT.

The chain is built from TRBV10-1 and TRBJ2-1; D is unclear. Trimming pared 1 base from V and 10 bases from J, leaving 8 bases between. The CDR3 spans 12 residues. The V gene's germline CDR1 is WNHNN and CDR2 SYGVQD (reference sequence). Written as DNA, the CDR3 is TGCGCCAGCAGTGAGTGGGGTCGCGAGCAGTTCTTC. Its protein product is CASSEWGREQFF.

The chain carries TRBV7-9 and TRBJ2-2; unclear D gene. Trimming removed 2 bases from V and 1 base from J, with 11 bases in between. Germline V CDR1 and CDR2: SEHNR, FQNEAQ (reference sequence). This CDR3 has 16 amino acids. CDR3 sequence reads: CASSLNWNWNTGELFF. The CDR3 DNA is TGTGCCAGCAGCTTAAATTGGAACTGGAACACCGGGGAGCTGTTTTTT.

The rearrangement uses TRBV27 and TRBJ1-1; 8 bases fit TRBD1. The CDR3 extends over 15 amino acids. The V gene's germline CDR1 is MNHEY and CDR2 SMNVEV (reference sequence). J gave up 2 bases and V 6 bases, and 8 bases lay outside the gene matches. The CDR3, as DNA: TGTGCCAGCAGAGACAGGGGAGGAAGAAACACTGAAGCTTTCTTT. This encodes CASRDRGGRNTEAFF.

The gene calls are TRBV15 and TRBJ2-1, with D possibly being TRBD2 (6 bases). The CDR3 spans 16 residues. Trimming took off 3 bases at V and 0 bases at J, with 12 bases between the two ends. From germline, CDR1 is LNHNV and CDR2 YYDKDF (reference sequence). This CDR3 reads CATSSKKGGSYNEQFF. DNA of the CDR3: TGTGCCACCAGCAGCAAGAAGGGAGGCTCCTACAATGAGCAGTTCTTC. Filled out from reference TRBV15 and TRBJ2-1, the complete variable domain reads DAMVIQNPRYQVTQFGKPVTLSCSQTLNHNVMYWYQQKSSQAPKLLFHYYDKDFNNEADTPDNFQSRRPNTSFCFLDIRSPGLGDTAMYLCATSSKKGGSYNEQFFGPGTRLTVL.

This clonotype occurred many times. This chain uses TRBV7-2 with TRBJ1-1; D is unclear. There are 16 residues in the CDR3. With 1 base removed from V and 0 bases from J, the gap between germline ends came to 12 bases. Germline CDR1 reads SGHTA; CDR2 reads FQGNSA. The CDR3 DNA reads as TGTGCCAGCAGCTTAGATCCTCTAGGGATGAACACTGAAGCTTTCTTT. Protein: CASSLDPLGMNTEAFF. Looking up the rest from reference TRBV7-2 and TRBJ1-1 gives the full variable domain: GAGVSQSPSNKVTEKGKDVELRCDPISGHTALYWYRQSLGQGLEFLIYFQGNSAPDKSGLPSDRFSAERTGGSVSTLTIQRTQQEDSAVYLCASSLDPLGMNTEAFFGQGTRLTVV.